The subject of this entry is one TCR beta chain. Its target is unknown. Per germline, CDR1 SGHVS and CDR2 FQNEAQ. J lost 2 bases, V lost 5 bases, and 7 bases had no gene match. The CDR3 has 15 amino acids. TCRdb recomputed calls from the reads with MiXCR, one row per CDR3 protein. The sample shows 900,000 to 950,000 distinct CDR3 sequences, approximately 31% of them seen only once. The data stem from a study of T cell repertoires in cytomegalovirus infection. The TCR was taken from a human donor in good health (CMV status not recorded). Some clones in this sample may be carry-over from other donors' samples. The chain is built from TRBV7-8 and TRBJ2-3; 7 bases align to TRBD1. The sequencing here drew on cultured CD8+ T cells from PBMCs, taken from culture after CMV antigen stimulation. The CDR3 reads CASSATGTDTDTQYF. CDR3 sequence (DNA): TGTGCCAGCAGCGCCACCGGGACAGACACAGATACGCAGTATTTT.